The 16 T cell receptor beta chains reported below all come from one sample, sequenced in a study of cytomegalovirus exposure and HLA in healthy donors. This PCR relied on a set of 60 Vbeta primers and 13 Jbeta primers. Repertoires were generated with immunoSEQ multiplex PCR, while TCRdb's copy carries only in-frame clones and drops some. The table has about 140,000 clones, about 80% seen once; the top ten hold 1.8%. The sample was PBMCs. These receptors were collected from a man aged 35-49 years in good health and CMV-seronegative.

This chain joins TRBV5-4 and TRBJ2-1; 12 bases line up with TRBD1. From germline, CDR1 is SGHNT and CDR2 YYREEE (reference sequence). V trimming: 4 bases; J trimming: 6 bases; junction bases outside the gene matches: 8. The CDR3 runs 16 residues. The CDR3 reads CASSPGGTGGSNEQFF. The CDR3, as DNA: TGTGCCAGCAGCCCGGGAGGGACAGGGGGCAGCAATGAGCAGTTCTTC.

This clone was observed a handful of times. The genes are TRBV19 and TRBJ2-1; D is undetermined. Germline CDR1 reads LNHDA; CDR2 reads SQIVND (reference sequence). V was trimmed by 5 bases and J by 5 bases, leaving 10 bases between them. The length of the CDR3 is 13 residues. The CDR3 DNA reads TGTGCCAGTAGTCCCGCTGAGAACAATGAGCAGTTCTTC. It specifies CASSPAENNEQFF.

This chain joins TRBV6-6 and TRBJ2-5, with D possibly being TRBD1 (6 bases). This CDR3 region has 14 residues. Trimming stripped 6 bases from V and 5 bases from J, with 16 bases between. Germline CDR1 and CDR2: MNHNY and SVGAGI (reference sequence). DNA of the CDR3: TGTGCCAGCAGCCTCCAGACAGGCTGGGAGACCCAGTACTTC. It is translated as CASSLQTGWETQYF.

The chain joins TRBV7-9 to TRBJ2-3; maybe TRBD2 (5 bases). Looked up from germline, CDR1 is SEHNR and CDR2 is FQNEAQ (reference sequence). The CDR3 loop spans 15 amino acids. V lost 5 bases to trimming and J lost 0 bases, with 12 bases between them. The CDR3 reads CASSTLDSSTDTQYF. CDR3 sequence (DNA): TGTGCCAGCAGCACACTAGATTCTAGCACAGATACGCAGTATTTT.

The chain joins TRBV30 to TRBJ2-5; TRBD2 aligns across 7 bases. CDR3 size: 16 residues. From germline, CDR1 is GTSNPN and CDR2 SVGIG (reference sequence). J gave up 2 bases and V 5 bases, and 14 bases lay outside the gene matches. The CDR3, as DNA: TGTGCCTGGGGACTAGTGAGTTACTCCGAACAAGAGACCCAGTACTTC. Translating gives CAWGLVSYSEQETQYF.

The V and J genes are TRBV7-2 and TRBJ2-5; TRBD1 aligns across 8 bases. Germline values: CDR1 SGHTA, CDR2 FQGNSA. The junction had 3 bases not matched to a gene; V was cut back by 3 bases and J by 0 bases. CDR3 size: 15 residues. CDR3 sequence (DNA): TGTGCCAGCAGCTTCGGGACAGGCTACCAAGAGACCCAGTACTTC. It is translated as CASSFGTGYQETQYF.

This chain's CDR3 is CASSYDREVNTEAFF. CDR3 in DNA: TGTGCCAGCAGCTACGACAGGGAGGTAAACACTGAAGCTTTCTTT. The rearrangement uses TRBV7-9 and TRBJ1-1, with 7 bases aligning to TRBD1. The CDR3 runs 15 residues. J lost 2 bases, V lost 4 bases, and 7 bases had no gene match. The germline gives CDR1 SEHNR, CDR2 FQNEAQ (reference sequence).

This clone has just one count. The chain employs TRBV7-9 and TRBJ2-3; D call uncertain. This CDR3 spans 14 amino acids. CDR1 and CDR2 (germline): SEHNR, FQNEAQ (reference sequence). V lost 5 bases, J lost 2 bases, and 11 bases lay in between. In DNA form, the CDR3 reads TGTGCCAGCAGCCCCGACTTTTCCACAGATACGCAGTATTTT. The encoded protein is CASSPDFSTDTQYF.

The chain has TRBV7-6 and TRBJ2-7; possibly TRBD1 for D (5 bases). Germline loops: CDR1 SGHVS, CDR2 FNYEAQ. This CDR3 has 15 residues. Trimming shortened V by 3 bases and J by 2 bases, and 14 bases separated the two germline ends. The CDR3 bases are TGTGCCAGCAGCTTGGGGCAGGAGATCACCTACGAGCAGTACTTC. Amino acid sequence: CASSLGQEITYEQYF.

This clone was detected only once. Here the CDR3 reads CASSTRDNYNEQFF. Written as DNA, the CDR3 is TGTGCCAGCAGCACCCGGGACAACTACAATGAGCAGTTCTTC. The chain has TRBV11-3 and TRBJ2-1, with D perhaps matching TRBD1 (6 bases). The CDR3 loop spans 14 amino acids. Trimming left V 5 bases short and J 3 bases short, with 11 bases between. Germline values: CDR1 SGHNT, CDR2 YENEEA.

The V gene is TRBV30, the J gene TRBJ2-2; maybe TRBD1 (5 bases). Germline V CDR1 and CDR2: GTSNPN, SVGIG (reference sequence). V shed 0 bases and J shed 7 bases, with 6 bases lying between them. This CDR3 region has 12 residues. CDR3 coding DNA: TGTGCCTGGAGTGTAGGACACGGGGAGCTGTTTTTT. The encoded protein is CAWSVGHGELFF.

The chain combines TRBV5-4 with TRBJ2-1; TRBD2 aligns across 16 bases. V was clipped by 4 bases and J by 2 bases; unmatched bases: 6. Germline values: CDR1 SGHNT, CDR2 YYREEE (reference sequence). This CDR3 is 18 amino acids long. The CDR3 sequence is CASSKGLAGGPTYNEQFF. DNA for the CDR3: TGTGCCAGCAGCAAGGGACTAGCGGGAGGGCCGACCTACAATGAGCAGTTCTTC.

This clone occurred once. The chain recombines TRBV29-1 with TRBJ2-7, with 8 bases lining up with TRBD2. Germline V gene data show CDR1 as SQVTM and CDR2 as ANQGSEA. Trimming took 4 bases from V and 4 from J; bases not matched to a gene: 3. The CDR3 extends over 12 amino acids. The CDR3 DNA reads as TGCAGCGTTGTGGTAGCGGGGTACGAGCAGTACTTC. Translated, it gives CSVVVAGYEQYF.

The CDR3 DNA is TGTGCCAGCAGTGGGGGACAGGCTCTCGTCAATGAGCAGTTCTTC. It specifies CASSGGQALVNEQFF. The V call is TRBV2, the J call TRBJ2-1; 8 nucleotides align to TRBD1. The V gene end was trimmed by 4 bases and the J gene end by 6 bases; junction bases not matched to a gene: 8. Per the germline V gene, CDR1 is SNHLY and CDR2 is FYNNEI. The CDR3 consists of 15 residues.

The chain recombines TRBV2 with TRBJ2-3; 7 bases are shared with TRBD2. The CDR3 is 15 amino acids. J lost 4 bases, V lost 5 bases, and 9 bases had no gene match. Per germline, CDR1 SNHLY and CDR2 FYNNEI. The CDR3 protein is CASSPDGGFADTQYF. CDR3 in DNA: TGTGCCAGCAGTCCCGACGGGGGGTTCGCAGATACGCAGTATTTT.

The chain employs TRBV6-5 and TRBJ1-1; D call uncertain. The V end was cut by 9 bases, the J end by 4 bases, with 21 bases between. The CDR3 loop spans 15 amino acids. Germline V gene data show CDR1 as MNHEY and CDR2 as SVGAGI. The CDR3 region is CASGERGGGVTEAFF. DNA of the CDR3: TGTGCCAGTGGGGAGAGAGGAGGAGGTGTCACTGAAGCTTTCTTT.